The 20 T cell receptor beta chains listed next were all sequenced from one sample in a study of persistence of HIV-infected CD4 T cells. What these receptors recognize is not known. Sequencing used immunoSEQ version 4 in survey mode. TCRdb's copy holds only in-frame clones and misses some; the assay was immunoSEQ multiplex PCR. Of 64,000 or so clones in the sample, roughly 77% were seen once. An overlapping HIV-1 Gag peptide pool stimulated these cells at approximately 1 ug/peptide/mL. Sorted nonresponding memory CD4+ T cells were CD40L-negative, CD69-negative, CD45RO-high. The sample was CD4+ T cells sorted from PBMCs after 18-hour stimulation, taken from a patient who received antiretroviral therapy. All receptors come from an adult man with HIV who was CMV-seropositive.

The V gene is TRBV2, the J gene TRBJ2-2; TRBD2 matches at 8 bases. After removal of 2 bases from V and 5 bases from J, the junction contained 7 bases not matched to a gene. This CDR3 contains 16 residues. The germline V gene encodes CDR1 SNHLY and CDR2 FYNNEI. The CDR3 protein is CASSEIAGGRTGELFF. As DNA, the CDR3 is TGTGCCAGCAGTGAAATTGCGGGGGGAAGAACCGGGGAGCTGTTTTTT.

The chain links TRBV3-1 (or the pseudogene TRBV3-2) to TRBJ1-1, with unresolved D. The CDR3 has 12 residues. V lost 4 bases, J lost 2 bases, and 5 bases lay in between. CDR1 is LGHDT, CDR2 YNNKEL, per germline (reference sequence). Written as DNA, the CDR3 is TGTGCCAGCAGCCCCACAAACACTGAAGCTTTCTTT. Translation: CASSPTNTEAFF.

This chain joins TRBV19 and TRBJ2-5; 8 bases agree with TRBD1. Trimming removed 7 bases from V and 4 bases from J; junction bases left unmatched: 11. The CDR3 is 15 residues long. The germline CDR1 and CDR2 sequences are LNHDA and SQIVND (reference sequence). CDR3 bases: TGTGCCAGTACTCCCTCAGGGGGCCGGAGAGAGACCCAGTACTTC. It specifies CASTPSGGRRETQYF.

This clone was recorded a few times. J is TRBJ2-3 and V is TRBV3-1 (or the pseudogene TRBV3-2), with 7 bases identical to TRBD2. V shed 5 bases and J 6 bases; nucleotides not matched to a gene: 11. Germline assignment: CDR1 LGHDT and CDR2 YNNKEL (reference sequence). The CDR3 contains 15 residues. The chain's CDR3 is CASSWERGGADTQYF. The CDR3, as DNA: TGTGCCAGCAGCTGGGAGCGGGGTGGTGCGGATACGCAGTATTTT.

This sequence joins TRBV2 and TRBJ2-1; D gene ambiguous. Trimming shortened V by 6 bases and J by 11 bases, and 11 bases separated the two germline ends. Germline assignment: CDR1 SNHLY and CDR2 FYNNEI. This CDR3 has 11 amino acids. CDR3 in DNA: TGTGCCAGCAGCGCTGAGAGGCAGCAGTTCTTC. Translation gives CASSAERQQFF. The whole variable domain, remainder taken from reference TRBV2 and TRBJ2-1, is EPEVTQTPSHQVTQMGQEVILRCVPISNHLYFYWYRQILGQKVEFLVSFYNNEISEKSEIFDDQFSVERPDGSNFTLKIRSTKLEDSAMYFCASSAERQQFFGPGTRLTVL.

J is TRBJ1-4 and V is TRBV18; D is possibly TRBD1 (5 bases). Germline values: CDR1 KGHSH, CDR2 LQKENI. The V end lost 2 bases, the J end lost 7 bases, and 8 bases lay between the germline ends. This CDR3 is 13 amino acids long. This CDR3 reads CASSPGAGEKLFF. The CDR3 DNA follows: TGTGCCAGCTCACCAGGGGCCGGTGAAAAACTGTTTTTT.

This clone has only a few counts. This rearrangement joins TRBV9 to TRBJ1-3; D uncertain. V was shortened by 3 bases and J by 0 bases, with 10 bases between the two germline ends. The CDR3 length is 15 residues. Germline V gene sequence: CDR1 SGDLS, CDR2 YYNGEE. Written as DNA, the CDR3 is TGTGCCAGCAGCGCGGACGGCCACTCTGGAAACACCATATATTTT. Amino acids: CASSADGHSGNTIYF.

The chain links TRBV19 to TRBJ2-6; perhaps TRBD2 as D (6 bases). Germline V gives CDR1 LNHDA, CDR2 SQIVND (reference sequence). Trimming shortened V by 4 bases and J by 0 bases, and 13 bases separated the two germline ends. The CDR3 covers 17 residues. CDR3 in DNA: TGTGCCAGTAGTAGGGACTTCACCAGCTCTGGGGCCAACGTCCTGACTTTC. It translates to CASSRDFTSSGANVLTF.

This clone was seen a few times. The chain recombines TRBV9 with TRBJ1-4; D is ambiguous. This CDR3 has 16 amino acids. Germline CDR1 is SGDLS and CDR2 is YYNGEE. Trimming stripped 0 bases from V and 0 bases from J, with 9 bases between. CDR3 region: CASSVGPIATNEKLFF. The CDR3 region has the DNA TGTGCCAGCAGCGTAGGACCGATAGCAACTAATGAAAAACTGTTTTTT.

The chain is built from TRBV28 and TRBJ2-3; unclear D gene. V was trimmed by 7 bases and J by 6 bases, leaving 8 bases between them. The CDR3 is 11 amino acids. Germline CDR1 MDHEN, CDR2 SYDVKM. The CDR3 region has the DNA TGTGCCAGCAAAGGATGGGATACGCAGTATTTT. It codes for CASKGWDTQYF.

The chain couples TRBV19 to TRBJ1-5; D gene unclear. V was cut by 4 bases and J by 7 bases, with 11 bases left in between. CDR1 LNHDA and CDR2 SQIVND come from the germline V gene (reference sequence). The CDR3 is made up of 13 amino acids. In DNA, the CDR3 is TGTGCCAGTAGTAGTGGGGTTCAGCAGCCCCAGCATTTT. It specifies CASSSGVQQPQHF.

The rearrangement uses TRBV6-5 and TRBJ1-6; D perhaps matches TRBD1 (6 bases). Germline V gives CDR1 MNHEY, CDR2 SVGAGI. Trimming took 4 bases from V and 7 from J, leaving 14 bases between them. The CDR3 is 15 amino acids. CDR3: CASSLRTATNSPLHF. The CDR3 DNA reads TGTGCCAGCAGTTTACGGACAGCCACAAATTCACCCCTCCACTTT.

This clone was seen a handful of times. The J gene is TRBJ2-3, the V gene TRBV18; tentative D call: TRBD1 (6 bases). V was cut by 4 bases and J by 1 base, with 15 bases left in between. Germline loops: CDR1 KGHSH, CDR2 LQKENI. The CDR3 runs 16 residues. This chain's CDR3 is CASSQNRVKGTDTQYF. The CDR3 nucleotides are TGTGCCAGCTCACAAAACAGGGTAAAAGGCACAGATACGCAGTATTTT. Complete variable domain (other parts from reference TRBV18 and TRBJ2-3): NAGVMQNPRHLVRRRGQEARLRCSPMKGHSHVYWYRQLPEEGLKFMVYLQKENIIDESGMPKERFSAEFPKEGPSILRIQQVVRGDSAAYFCASSQNRVKGTDTQYFGPGTRLTVL.

This chain joins TRBV6-5 and TRBJ1-3, with no clear D. Germline assignment: CDR1 MNHEY and CDR2 SVGAGI. The CDR3 has 14 amino acids. Deletions cut 8 bases from V and 4 bases from J, with 15 bases between. The CDR3 here is CASLGGVVGNTIYF. In DNA, the CDR3 is TGTGCCAGCTTGGGAGGAGTGGTCGGAAACACCATATATTTT.

The rearrangement links TRBV5-1 to TRBJ1-4, with a weak D call TRBD1 (5 bases). This CDR3 contains 16 residues. Trimming cost V 2 bases and J 7 bases, with 18 bases left between them. CDR1 is SGHRS and CDR2 is YFSETQ in the germline V gene. CDR3 sequence (DNA): TGCGCCAGCAGCTTTTCCGGGACCCAAAACACTGAAAAACTGTTTTTT. Protein sequence: CASSFSGTQNTEKLFF. Based on the CDR3 plus reference TRBV5-1 and TRBJ1-4, the full variable domain is KAGVTQTPRYLIKTRGQQVTLSCSPISGHRSVSWYQQTPGQGLQFLFEYFSETQRNKGNFPGRFSGRQFSNSRSEMNVSTLELGDSALYLCASSFSGTQNTEKLFFGSGTQLSVL.

The J gene is TRBJ1-1, the V gene TRBV20-1, with unresolved D. The CDR3 length is 12 residues. In germline, CDR1 is DFQATT, CDR2 SNEGSKA (reference sequence). The V and J ends lost 3 bases and 11 bases respectively, with 16 bases between them. As DNA, the CDR3 is TGCAGTGCTAGTCGGGCCAACCGGCGGGCTTTCTTT. This gives the protein CSASRANRRAFF.

V usage is TRBV12-3 or TRBV12-4 and J usage is TRBJ1-1; D ambiguous. The CDR3 consists of 13 residues. Trimming took off 3 bases at V and 0 bases at J, with 5 bases between the two ends. The CDR3 here is CASSFVMNTEAFF. The CDR3 bases are TGTGCCAGCAGTTTCGTCATGAACACTGAAGCTTTCTTT.

The rearrangement joins TRBV5-6 to TRBJ1-4; D is unresolved. Trimming took off 0 bases at V and 5 bases at J, with 20 bases between the two ends. Germline CDR1 SGHDT, CDR2 YYEEEE. This CDR3 is built from 18 residues. CDR3 sequence reads: CASSLALLQGKLNEKLFF. The CDR3 DNA reads TGTGCCAGCAGCTTGGCCCTCCTCCAAGGGAAGTTAAATGAAAAACTGTTTTTT.

V gene TRBV7-9 combines with J gene TRBJ1-4, with D possibly matching TRBD1 (5 bases). CDR1 is SEHNR and CDR2 is FQNEAQ in the germline V gene (reference sequence). The CDR3 extends over 15 amino acids. V was clipped by 5 bases and J by 8 bases, with 18 bases between them. The CDR3 is CASSPGQGTQEKLFF. In DNA, the CDR3 is TGTGCCAGCAGCCCCGGGCAAGGGACTCAAGAAAAACTGTTTTTT.

This chain uses TRBV2 with TRBJ1-1, with D maybe TRBD1 (5 bases). This CDR3 spans 14 amino acids. CDR1 SNHLY and CDR2 FYNNEI come from the germline V gene. The ends were cut back, 2 bases at V and 6 bases at J, with 13 bases in the middle. In nucleotides, the CDR3 is TGTGCCAGCAGTGAACTCGGGACTAGGGCTGAAGCTTTCTTT. Residues: CASSELGTRAEAFF.